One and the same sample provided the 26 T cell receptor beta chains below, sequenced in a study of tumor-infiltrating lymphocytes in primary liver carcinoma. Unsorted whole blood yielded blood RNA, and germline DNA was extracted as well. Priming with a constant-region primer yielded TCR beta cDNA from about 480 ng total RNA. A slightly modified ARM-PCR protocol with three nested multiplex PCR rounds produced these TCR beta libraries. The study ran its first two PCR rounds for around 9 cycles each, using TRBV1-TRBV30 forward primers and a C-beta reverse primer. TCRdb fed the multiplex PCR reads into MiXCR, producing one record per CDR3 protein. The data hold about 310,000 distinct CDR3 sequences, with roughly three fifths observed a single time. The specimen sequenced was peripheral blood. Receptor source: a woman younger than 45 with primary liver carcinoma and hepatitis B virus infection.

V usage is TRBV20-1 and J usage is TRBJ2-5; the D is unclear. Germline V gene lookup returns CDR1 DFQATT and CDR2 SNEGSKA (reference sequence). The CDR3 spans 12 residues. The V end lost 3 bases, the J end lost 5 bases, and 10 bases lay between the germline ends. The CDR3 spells CSASVEMETQYF. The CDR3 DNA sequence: TGCAGTGCTAGTGTAGAGATGGAGACCCAGTACTTC.

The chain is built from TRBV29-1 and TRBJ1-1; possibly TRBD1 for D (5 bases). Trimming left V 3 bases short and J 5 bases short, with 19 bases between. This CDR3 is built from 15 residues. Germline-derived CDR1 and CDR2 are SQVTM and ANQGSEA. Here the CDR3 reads CSVDGGWGMRTEAFF. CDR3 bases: TGCAGCGTTGACGGGGGGTGGGGGATGAGGACTGAAGCTTTCTTT.

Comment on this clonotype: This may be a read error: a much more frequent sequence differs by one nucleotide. Here the CDR3 DNA reads TGTGCCAGCAGTGAGTTTGGGTATCCCTACGAGCAGTACTTC. Its translation: CASSEFGYPYEQYF. The V call is TRBV6-1, the J call TRBJ2-7; D remains ambiguous. Deletions cut 3 bases from V and 2 bases from J, with 11 bases between. The CDR3 has 14 amino acids. In germline, CDR1 is MNHNS, CDR2 SASEGT.

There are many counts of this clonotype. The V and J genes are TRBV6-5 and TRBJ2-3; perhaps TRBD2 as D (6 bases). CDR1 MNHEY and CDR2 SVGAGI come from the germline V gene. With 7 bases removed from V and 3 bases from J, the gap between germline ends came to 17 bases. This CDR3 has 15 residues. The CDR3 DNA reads TGTGCCAGCAATGGGGGGAAAGGGAGGACAGATACGCAGTATTTT. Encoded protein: CASNGGKGRTDTQYF.

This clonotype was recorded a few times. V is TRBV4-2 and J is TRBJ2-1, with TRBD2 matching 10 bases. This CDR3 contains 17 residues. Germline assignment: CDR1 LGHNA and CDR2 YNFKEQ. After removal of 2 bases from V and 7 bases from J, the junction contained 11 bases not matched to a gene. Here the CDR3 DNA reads TGTGCCAGCAGCCAAACCACGGGGGCTAGCGGGAGTAATGAGCAGTTCTTC. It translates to CASSQTTGASGSNEQFF.

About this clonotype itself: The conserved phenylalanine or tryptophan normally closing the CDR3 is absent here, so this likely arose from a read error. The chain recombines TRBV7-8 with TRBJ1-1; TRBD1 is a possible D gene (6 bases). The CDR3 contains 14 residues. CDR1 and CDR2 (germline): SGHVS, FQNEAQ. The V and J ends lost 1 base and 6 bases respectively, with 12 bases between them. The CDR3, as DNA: TGTGCCAGCAGCTTAGAGGGGGGCGCATCTGAAGCTTTCTTA. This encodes CASSLEGGASEAFL.

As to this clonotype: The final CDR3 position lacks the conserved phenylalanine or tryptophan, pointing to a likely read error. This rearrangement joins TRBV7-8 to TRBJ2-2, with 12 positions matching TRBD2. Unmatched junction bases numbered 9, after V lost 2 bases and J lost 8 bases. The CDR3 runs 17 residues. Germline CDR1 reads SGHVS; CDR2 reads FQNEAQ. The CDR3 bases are TGTGCCAGCAGCTTACTAGCGGGAGGGTCGGGCACTGGGGAGCTGTTTTAT. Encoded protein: CASSLLAGGSGTGELFY.

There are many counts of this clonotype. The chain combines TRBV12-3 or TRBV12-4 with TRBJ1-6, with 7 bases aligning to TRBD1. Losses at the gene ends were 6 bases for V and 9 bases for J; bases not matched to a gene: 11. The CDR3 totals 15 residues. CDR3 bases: TGTGCCAGCAGCCGGGACAGCCGGCGAGGTTCACCCCTCCACTTT. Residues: CASSRDSRRGSPLHF.

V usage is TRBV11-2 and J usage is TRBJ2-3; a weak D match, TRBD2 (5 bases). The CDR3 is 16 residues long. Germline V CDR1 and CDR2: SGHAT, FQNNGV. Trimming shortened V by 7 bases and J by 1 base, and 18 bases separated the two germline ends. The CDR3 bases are TGTGCCAGCAACCCCCGGCTAGCAAGTTGCACAGATACGCAGTATTTT. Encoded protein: CASNPRLASCTDTQYF.

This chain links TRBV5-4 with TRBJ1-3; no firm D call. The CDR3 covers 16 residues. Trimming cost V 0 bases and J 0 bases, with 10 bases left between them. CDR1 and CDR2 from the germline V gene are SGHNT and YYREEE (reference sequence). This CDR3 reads CASSLGGSNSGNTIYF. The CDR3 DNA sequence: TGTGCCAGCAGCTTGGGTGGAAGCAACTCTGGAAACACCATATATTTT.

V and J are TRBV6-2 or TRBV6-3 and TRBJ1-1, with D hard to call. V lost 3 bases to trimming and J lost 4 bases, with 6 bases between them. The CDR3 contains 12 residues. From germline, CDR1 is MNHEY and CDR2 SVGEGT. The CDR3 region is CASSYWITEAFF. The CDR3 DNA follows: TGTGCCAGCAGTTATTGGATCACTGAAGCTTTCTTT.

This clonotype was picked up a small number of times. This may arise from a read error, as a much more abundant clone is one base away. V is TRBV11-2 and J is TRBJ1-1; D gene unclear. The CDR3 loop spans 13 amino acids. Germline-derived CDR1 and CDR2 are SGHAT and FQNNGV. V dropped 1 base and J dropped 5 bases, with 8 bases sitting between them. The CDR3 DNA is TGTGCCAGCAGCTTAGGAAGGTCTACTGAAGCTTTCTTT. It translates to CASSLGRSTEAFF.

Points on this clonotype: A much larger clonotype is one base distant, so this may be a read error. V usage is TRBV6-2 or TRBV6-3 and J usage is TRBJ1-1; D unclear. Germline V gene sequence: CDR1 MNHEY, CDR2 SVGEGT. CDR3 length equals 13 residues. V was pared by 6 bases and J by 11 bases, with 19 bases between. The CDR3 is CASSPTLALTAFF. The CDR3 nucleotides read TGTGCCAGCAGCCCGACACTGGCCCTAACGGCTTTCTTT.

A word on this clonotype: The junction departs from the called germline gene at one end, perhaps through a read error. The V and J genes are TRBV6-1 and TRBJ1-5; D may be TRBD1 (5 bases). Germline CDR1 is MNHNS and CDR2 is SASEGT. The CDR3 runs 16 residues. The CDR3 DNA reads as TGTGCCTGCAGTCATTCAGGGAGATTTAGCAATCAGCCCCAGCATTTT. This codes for CACSHSGRFSNQPQHF.

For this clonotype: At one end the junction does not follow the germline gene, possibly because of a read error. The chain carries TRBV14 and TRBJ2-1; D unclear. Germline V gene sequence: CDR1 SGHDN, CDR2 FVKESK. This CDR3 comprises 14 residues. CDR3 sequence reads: CASSQVSRANERFF. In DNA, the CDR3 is TGTGCCAGCAGCCAAGTTTCCCGCGCCAATGAGCGGTTCTTC.

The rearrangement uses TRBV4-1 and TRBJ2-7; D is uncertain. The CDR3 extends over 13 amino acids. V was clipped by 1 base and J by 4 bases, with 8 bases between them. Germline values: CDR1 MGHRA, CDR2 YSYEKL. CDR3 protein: CASSQVNGYEQYF. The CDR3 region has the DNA TGCGCCAGCAGCCAAGTGAACGGGTACGAGCAGTACTTC.

CDR3 in amino acids: CASSYSKSVNTEAFF. Here the CDR3 DNA reads TGTGCCAGCAGTTACTCAAAAAGCGTGAACACTGAAGCTTTCTTT. The chain has TRBV6-2 or TRBV6-3 and TRBJ1-1; D gene unclear. The CDR3 covers 15 residues. Deletions cut 0 bases from V and 0 bases from J, with 8 bases between. The germline CDR1 and CDR2 sequences are MNHEY and SVGEGT.

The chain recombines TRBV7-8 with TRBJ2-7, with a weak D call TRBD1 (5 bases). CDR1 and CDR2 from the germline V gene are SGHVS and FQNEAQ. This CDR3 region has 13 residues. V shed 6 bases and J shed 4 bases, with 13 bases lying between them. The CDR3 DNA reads TGTGCCAGCAGTATACGACAGTTGTACGAGCAGTACTTC. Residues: CASSIRQLYEQYF.

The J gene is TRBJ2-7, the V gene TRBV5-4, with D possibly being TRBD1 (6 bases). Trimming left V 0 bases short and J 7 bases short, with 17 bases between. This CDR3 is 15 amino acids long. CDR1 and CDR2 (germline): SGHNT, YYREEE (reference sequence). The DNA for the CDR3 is TGTGCCAGCAGCTTGGCACTAGACAGGAATGGTGAGCAGTACTTC. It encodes CASSLALDRNGEQYF.

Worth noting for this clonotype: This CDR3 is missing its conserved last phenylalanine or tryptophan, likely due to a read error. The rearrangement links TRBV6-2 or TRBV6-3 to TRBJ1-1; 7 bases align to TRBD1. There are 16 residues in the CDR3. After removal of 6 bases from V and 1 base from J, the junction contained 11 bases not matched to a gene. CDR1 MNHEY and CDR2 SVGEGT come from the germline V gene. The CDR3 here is CASRLLNRGGNTEAFL. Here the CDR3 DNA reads TGTGCCAGCAGACTACTCAACAGGGGAGGGAACACTGAAGCTTTCCTT.

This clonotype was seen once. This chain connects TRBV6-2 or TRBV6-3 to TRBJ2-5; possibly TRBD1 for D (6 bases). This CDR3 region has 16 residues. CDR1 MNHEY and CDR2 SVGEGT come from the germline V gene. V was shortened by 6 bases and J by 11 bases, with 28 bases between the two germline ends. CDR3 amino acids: CASRPLTIVNQGSQYF. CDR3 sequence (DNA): TGTGCCAGCAGGCCCCTCACGATAGTCAACCAGGGGTCGCAGTACTTC.

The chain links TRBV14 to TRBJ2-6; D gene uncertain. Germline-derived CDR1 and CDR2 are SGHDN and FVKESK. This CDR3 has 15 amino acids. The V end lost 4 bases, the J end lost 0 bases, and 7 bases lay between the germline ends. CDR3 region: CASSLQHSGANVLTF. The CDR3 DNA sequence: TGTGCCAGCAGCCTACAACACTCTGGGGCCAACGTCCTGACTTTC.

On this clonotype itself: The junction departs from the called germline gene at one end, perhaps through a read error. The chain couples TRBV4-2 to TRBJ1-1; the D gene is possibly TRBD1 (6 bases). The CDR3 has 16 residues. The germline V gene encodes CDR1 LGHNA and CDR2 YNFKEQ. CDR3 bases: TGTGCCAGCAACCAAGAAGTTGTCGGGGGCGGAACTGAAGCTTTCTTT. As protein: CASNQEVVGGGTEAFF.

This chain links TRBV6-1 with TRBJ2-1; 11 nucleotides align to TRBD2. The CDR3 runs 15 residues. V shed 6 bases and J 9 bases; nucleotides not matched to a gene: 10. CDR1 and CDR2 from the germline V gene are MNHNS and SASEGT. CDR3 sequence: CASSAPSGRRSEQFF. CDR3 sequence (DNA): TGTGCCAGCAGCGCTCCTAGCGGGAGGAGGAGTGAGCAGTTCTTC.

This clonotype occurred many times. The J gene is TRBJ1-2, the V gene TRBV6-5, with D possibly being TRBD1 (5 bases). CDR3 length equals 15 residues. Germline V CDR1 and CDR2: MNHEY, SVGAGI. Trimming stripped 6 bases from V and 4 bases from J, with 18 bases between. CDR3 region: CASRPATLGVYGYTF. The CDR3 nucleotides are TGTGCCAGCAGGCCGGCCACCTTGGGGGTCTATGGCTACACCTTC.

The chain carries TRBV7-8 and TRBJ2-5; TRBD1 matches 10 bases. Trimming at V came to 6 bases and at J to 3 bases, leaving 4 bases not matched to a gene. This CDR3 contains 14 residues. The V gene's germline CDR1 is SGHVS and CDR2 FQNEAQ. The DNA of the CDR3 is TGTGCCAGCAGGCAGGGGACAGGGGAAGAGACCCAGTACTTC. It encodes CASRQGTGEETQYF.